One sample yielded the 28 T cell receptor beta chains listed below, sequenced in a study of OX40 agonist ivuxolimab in advanced cancers. Some clones are missing from TCRdb's copy, which holds only in-frame ones; the method was immunoSEQ multiplex PCR. This repertoire shows roughly 49,000 clones, about 88% found once; its top ten account for about 3.8%. Source: CD4+ or CD8+ T cells sorted from blood, taken in a trial of the OX40 agonist ivuxolimab. Receptors originate from an adult with an advanced solid tumor such as melanoma, head and neck, liver or kidney cancer.

This clone was recorded a few times. This chain connects TRBV2 to TRBJ1-1; possible D gene TRBD1, 6 bases. Germline V gene sequence: CDR1 SNHLY, CDR2 FYNNEI. Deletions cut 10 bases from V and 0 bases from J, with 12 bases between. This CDR3 is 13 amino acids long. The CDR3 bases are TGTGCCACTAAACAGGGAGTGAACACTGAAGCTTTCTTT. It is translated as CATKQGVNTEAFF.

The V and J genes are TRBV25-1 and TRBJ2-7; TRBD2 agrees at 14 bases. Germline trimming cut 8 bases from V and 6 bases from J; bases unmatched to any gene: 6. Germline V gene lookup returns CDR1 MGHDK and CDR2 SYGVNS. The CDR3 consists of 14 residues. In DNA form, the CDR3 reads TGTGCCAGCCAGGGACTAGCGGGAGTTGGCGAGCAGTACTTC. It translates to CASQGLAGVGEQYF.

The chain couples TRBV5-1 to TRBJ2-7, with TRBD2 identical over 10 bases. The CDR3 loop spans 14 amino acids. V was clipped by 4 bases and J by 3 bases; unmatched bases: 4. CDR1 is SGHRS, CDR2 YFSETQ, per germline. The CDR3 coding sequence is TGCGCCAGCAGCCCTAGCGGGGGAAACTACGAGCAGTACTTC. Amino acids: CASSPSGGNYEQYF.

This chain links TRBV5-1 with TRBJ2-7; 12 nucleotides match TRBD2. V dropped 4 bases and J dropped 7; count of bases not matched to a gene: 6. The germline V gene encodes CDR1 SGHRS and CDR2 YFSETQ. This CDR3 region has 14 residues. The CDR3: CASSVPGTSGEQYF. CDR3 DNA sequence: TGCGCCAGCAGCGTTCCCGGGACTAGCGGGGAGCAGTACTTC.

This chain joins TRBV2 and TRBJ2-7, with 9 bases fitting TRBD1. The CDR3 runs to 13 residues. Germline CDR1 reads SNHLY; CDR2 reads FYNNEI. Unmatched junction bases numbered 6, after V lost 7 bases and J lost 5 bases. CDR3 sequence: CASTGTGNDEQYF. In DNA, the CDR3 is TGTGCCAGCACCGGGACAGGGAACGACGAGCAGTACTTC.

The rearrangement joins TRBV2 to TRBJ2-1; the match to TRBD2 covers 8 bases. From germline, CDR1 is SNHLY and CDR2 FYNNEI. Trimming cost V 7 bases and J 6 bases; bases outside gene matches: 8. The CDR3 sequence is 14 residues long. The CDR3 loop reads CASKGTSGLNEQFF. The CDR3 DNA follows: TGTGCCAGCAAGGGAACTAGCGGACTCAATGAGCAGTTCTTC.

The rearrangement joins TRBV5-1 to TRBJ2-3; D is unclear. This CDR3 is 13 amino acids long. Trimming took off 4 bases at V and 2 bases at J, with 8 bases between the two ends. CDR1 and CDR2 (germline): SGHRS, YFSETQ. CDR3 protein: CASSPRPTDTQYF. The CDR3 coding sequence is TGCGCCAGCAGCCCCCGGCCCACAGATACGCAGTATTTT.

The gene calls are TRBV6-5 and TRBJ1-1; 7 nucleotides agree with TRBD1. Germline V gives CDR1 MNHEY, CDR2 SVGAGI. The CDR3 loop spans 14 amino acids. V lost 4 bases, J lost 0 bases, and 2 bases stayed unmatched. CDR3 bases: TGTGCCAGCAGTTCCGGGACAGTGAACACTGAAGCTTTCTTT. It specifies CASSSGTVNTEAFF.

This chain links TRBV2 with TRBJ2-2; D is uncertain. Trimming cost V 7 bases and J 2 bases, with 5 bases left between them. CDR1 and CDR2 (germline): SNHLY, FYNNEI. The CDR3 has 12 amino acids. The CDR3 is CASTANTGELFF. The CDR3 DNA reads as TGTGCCAGCACTGCAAACACCGGGGAGCTGTTTTTT.

The chain recombines TRBV7-9 with TRBJ2-7; the D call may be TRBD1 or TRBD2 (7 bases each). The CDR3 has 14 residues. V was clipped by 1 base and J by 7 bases, with 14 bases between them. In germline, CDR1 is SEHNR, CDR2 FQNEAQ (reference sequence). Here the CDR3 DNA reads TGTGCCAGCAGCTTAGAAGCAGGGGGAGGGGAGCAGTACTTC. It specifies CASSLEAGGGEQYF.

The chain couples TRBV7-2 to TRBJ2-5, with D possibly matching TRBD2 (6 bases). This CDR3 spans 15 amino acids. The germline CDR1 and CDR2 sequences are SGHTA and FQGNSA. The V gene lost 5 bases and the J gene lost 0 bases, with 13 bases spanning the gap. CDR3: CASSQRREYQETQYF. The CDR3 nucleotides read TGTGCCAGCAGCCAGCGACGGGAGTACCAAGAGACCCAGTACTTC.

This clone was detected a few times. The chain links TRBV19 to TRBJ2-1, with TRBD1 matching over 8 bases. With 6 bases clipped from V and 7 bases from J, the junction kept 11 bases outside the gene matches. Germline V gene sequence: CDR1 LNHDA, CDR2 SQIVND (reference sequence). The CDR3 length is 15 residues. CDR3 coding DNA: TGTGCCAGTAGCGGGGCCGGGACAGGAGAGAATGAGCAGTTCTTC. The encoded protein is CASSGAGTGENEQFF. The full variable domain, rest sourced from reference TRBV19 and TRBJ2-1, is DGGITQSPKYLFRKEGQNVTLSCEQNLNHDAMYWYRQDPGQGLRLIYYSQIVNDFQKGDIAEGYSVSREKKESFPLTVTSAQKNPTAFYLCASSGAGTGENEQFFGPGTRLTVL.

The chain combines TRBV7-8 with TRBJ2-3, with D perhaps matching TRBD2 (6 bases). The CDR3 runs to 17 residues. The V end was cut by 5 bases, the J end by 5 bases, with 23 bases between. Germline assignment: CDR1 SGHVS and CDR2 FQNEAQ. The CDR3 bases are TGTGCCAGCAGCCCTCCCTGGCGGGACTTACAAGTAGATACGCAGTATTTT. It is translated as CASSPPWRDLQVDTQYF.

The V and J genes are TRBV6-5 and TRBJ2-4; maybe TRBD1 (7 bases). V gave up 10 bases and J gave up 7 bases, with 23 bases separating them. The CDR3 length is 15 residues. Germline CDR1 reads MNHEY; CDR2 reads SVGAGI. CDR3 in DNA: TGTGCCACCACGACAGGGCTGCTAGGGGGGAACATTCAGTACTTC. It encodes CATTTGLLGGNIQYF.

This chain links TRBV2 with TRBJ1-5; maybe TRBD1 (5 bases). The CDR3 sequence is 13 residues long. V shed 6 bases and J shed 3 bases, with 9 bases lying between them. CDR1 and CDR2 from the germline V gene are SNHLY and FYNNEI. CDR3 sequence reads: CASRWDLNQPQHF. CDR3 sequence (DNA): TGTGCCAGCAGATGGGACCTCAATCAGCCCCAGCATTTT.

The J gene is TRBJ2-7, the V gene TRBV28; D remains ambiguous. There are 14 residues in the CDR3. Per the germline V gene, CDR1 is MDHEN and CDR2 is SYDVKM. Deletions cut 6 bases from V and 3 bases from J, with 15 bases between. CDR3 nucleotide sequence: TGTGCCAGCAGCCGGCCAATTCCGGGCTACGAGCAGTACTTC. Translating it yields CASSRPIPGYEQYF.

J is TRBJ2-6 and V is TRBV28, with D tentatively TRBD1 or TRBD2 (5 bases each). V was trimmed by 8 bases and J by 1 base, leaving 18 bases between them. The CDR3 covers 17 residues. Germline V CDR1 and CDR2: MDHEN, SYDVKM. The CDR3 is CASGLEGSASGANVLTF. CDR3 coding DNA: TGTGCCAGCGGACTTGAGGGGTCCGCTTCTGGGGCCAACGTCCTGACTTTC. The variable domain in full, with the rest retrieved from reference TRBV28 and TRBJ2-6, is DVKVTQSSRYLVKRTGEKVFLECVQDMDHENMFWYRQDPGLGLRLIYFSYDVKMKEKGDIPEGYSVSREKKERFSLILESASTNQTSMYLCASGLEGSASGANVLTFGAGSRLTVL.

The rearrangement joins TRBV5-4 to TRBJ1-1; no firm D call. Trimming removed 4 bases at V and 1 base at J, with 14 bases between. CDR3 length: 15 amino acids. From germline, CDR1 is SGHNT and CDR2 YYREEE (reference sequence). CDR3 in DNA: TGTGCCAGCAGCCACGCGGGTGCGGGGAACACTGAAGCTTTCTTT. Translation gives CASSHAGAGNTEAFF.

The chain links TRBV19 to TRBJ2-5; TRBD1 might be the D (5 bases). Germline V gene sequence: CDR1 LNHDA, CDR2 SQIVND (reference sequence). This CDR3 is 13 amino acids long. Trimming took 3 bases from V and 5 from J, leaving 10 bases between them. The CDR3: CASSILGVETQYF. CDR3 DNA sequence: TGTGCCAGTAGTATTTTAGGGGTGGAGACCCAGTACTTC.

The V call is TRBV5-6, the J call TRBJ2-5, with D maybe TRBD1 (6 bases). Germline V lookup: CDR1 SGHDT, CDR2 YYEEEE. This CDR3 contains 13 residues. Trimming took off 1 base at V and 5 bases at J, with 9 bases between the two ends. The CDR3 protein is CASSLIRGETQYF. The CDR3 DNA is TGTGCCAGCAGCTTGATCAGGGGTGAGACCCAGTACTTC.

A few counts support this clone. The chain is built from TRBV10-3 and TRBJ2-7; 10 bases are shared with TRBD1. With V trimmed by 6 bases and J by 6 bases, 5 bases remained unmatched. Germline assignment: CDR1 ENHRY and CDR2 SYGVKD. The length of the CDR3 is 13 residues. The CDR3 region is CAIRETGGSEQYF. As DNA, the CDR3 is TGTGCCATCAGGGAGACAGGGGGCAGCGAGCAGTACTTC.

The chain links TRBV15 to TRBJ1-1, with 7 bases fitting TRBD1. The CDR3 is 14 amino acids. Germline trimming cut 1 base from V and 5 bases from J; bases unmatched to any gene: 4. CDR1 is LNHNV, CDR2 YYDKDF, per germline (reference sequence). Written as DNA, the CDR3 is TGTGCCACCAGCAGAGTCCGACAGGGAACTGAAGCTTTCTTT. As protein: CATSRVRQGTEAFF.

The V and J genes are TRBV11-3 and TRBJ2-2, with 10 nucleotides matching TRBD2. The V and J ends lost 5 bases and 6 bases, in that order; junction bases with no gene match: 9. Germline assignment: CDR1 SGHNT and CDR2 YENEEA. The CDR3 runs 16 residues. The CDR3 protein is CASSLQAGGQAGELFF. DNA of the CDR3: TGTGCCAGCAGCCTACAAGCGGGAGGGCAAGCCGGGGAGCTGTTTTTT.

V gene TRBV21-1 combines with J gene TRBJ2-3; the table's D call, TRBD2, was not checked against the DNA. TRBV21-1 is a recognized pseudogene. This CDR3 is built from 17 residues. CDR3 nucleotides: TGTGCCAGCAGCAAAGGATTGGAGGGGACCAACACAGATACGCAGTATTTT. This translates into CASSKGLEGTNTDTQYF.

The rearrangement joins TRBV5-1 to TRBJ1-1; a possible D gene is TRBD1 (5 bases). The V and J ends lost 0 bases and 1 base respectively, with 10 bases between them. CDR1 is SGHRS, CDR2 YFSETQ, per germline. This CDR3 has 15 residues. The CDR3 reads CASSLAGGSNTEAFF. CDR3 in DNA: TGCGCCAGCAGCTTGGCTGGGGGTTCGAACACTGAAGCTTTCTTT.

The chain couples TRBV29-1 to TRBJ2-7, with D perhaps assigned TRBD1 or TRBD2 (5 bases each). The V and J ends lost 7 bases and 4 bases respectively, with 11 bases between them. Germline V CDR1 and CDR2: SQVTM, ANQGSEA. This CDR3 has 11 residues. The CDR3 sequence is CSGGSGYEQYF. The CDR3 DNA reads TGCAGCGGGGGGAGTGGATACGAGCAGTACTTC.

This chain connects TRBV18 to TRBJ1-4; D is uncertain. The CDR3 has 20 amino acids. V lost 6 bases to trimming and J lost 0 bases, with 26 bases between them. The germline CDR1 and CDR2 sequences are KGHSH and LQKENI. The CDR3 region has the DNA TGTGCCAGCTCCCATTTGGGGAGGACCAGCCCATTTGCAACTAATGAAAAACTGTTTTTT. Residues: CASSHLGRTSPFATNEKLFF.

The chain recombines TRBV6-1 with TRBJ1-1, with D hard to call. The V gene's germline CDR1 is MNHNS and CDR2 SASEGT. Trimming removed 3 bases at V and 7 bases at J, with 15 bases between. The CDR3 sequence is 14 residues long. The CDR3 sequence: CASSDTAASLEAFF. In nucleotides, the CDR3 is TGTGCCAGCAGTGACACCGCTGCTTCCCTTGAAGCTTTCTTT.